This TCR beta chain originates from a study of T cell responses to AZD1222 COVID-19 vaccine. Clones were sequenced by immunoSEQ multiplex PCR, and TCRdb holds only the in-frame ones, with some missing. The table lists approximately 100,000 clones, approximately 92% of them singletons. CDR3 length: 14 residues. V lost 4 bases to trimming and J lost 0 bases, with 10 bases between them. CDR1 is SGHAT, CDR2 FQNNGV, per germline. Material: peripheral blood, obtained on day 0 of AZD1222 vaccination. The sequence derives from an adult in good health. This chain joins TRBV11-2 and TRBJ2-7; D is uncertain. DNA of the CDR3: TGTGCCAGCAGCTCTGTTTCGGTCTCCTACGAGCAGTACTTC. As protein: CASSSVSVSYEQYF.